This T cell receptor beta chain is from a study of control samples from healthy donors and cancer patients. The length of the CDR3 is 16 residues. From germline, CDR1 is MNHEY and CDR2 SVGEGT. The ends were cut back, 6 bases at V and 3 bases at J, with 18 bases in the middle. Profiling relied on immunoSEQ multiplex PCR, and the TCRdb table lists in-frame clones only, not all of them. The repertoire holds 70,000 to 85,000 clones, with roughly 84% as singletons. Sample: PBMCs. This chain uses TRBV6-2 or TRBV6-3 with TRBJ2-1; perhaps D is TRBD1 or TRBD2 (5 bases each). This sequence was found in a man in his 60s with head and neck cancer. CDR3 nucleotide sequence: TGTGCCAGCAGCTCCGGAGGCCTGAGGGGCTACAATGAGCAGTTCTTC. This sequence encodes CASSSGGLRGYNEQFF.